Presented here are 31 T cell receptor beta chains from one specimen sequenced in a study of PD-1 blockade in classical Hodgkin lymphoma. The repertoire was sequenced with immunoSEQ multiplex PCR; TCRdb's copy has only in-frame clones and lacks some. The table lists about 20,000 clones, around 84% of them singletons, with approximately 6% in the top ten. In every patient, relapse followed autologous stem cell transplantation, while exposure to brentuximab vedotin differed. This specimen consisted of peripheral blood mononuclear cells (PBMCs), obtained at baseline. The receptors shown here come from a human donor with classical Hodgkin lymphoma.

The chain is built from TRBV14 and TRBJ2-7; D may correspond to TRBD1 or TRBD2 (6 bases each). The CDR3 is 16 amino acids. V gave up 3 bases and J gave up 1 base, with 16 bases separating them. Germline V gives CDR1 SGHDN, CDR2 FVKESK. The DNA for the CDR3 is TGTGCCAGCAGCCACTCGTTAGGGGGGCATTCCTACGAGCAGTACTTC. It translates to CASSHSLGGHSYEQYF.

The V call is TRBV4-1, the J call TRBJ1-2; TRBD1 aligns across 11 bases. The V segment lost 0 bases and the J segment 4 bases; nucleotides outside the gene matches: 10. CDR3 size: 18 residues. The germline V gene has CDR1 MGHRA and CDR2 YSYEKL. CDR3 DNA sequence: TGCGCCAGCAGCCAAGAAGAGGACAGGGGGCGGTCGGGCTATGGCTACACCTTC. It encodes CASSQEEDRGRSGYGYTF.

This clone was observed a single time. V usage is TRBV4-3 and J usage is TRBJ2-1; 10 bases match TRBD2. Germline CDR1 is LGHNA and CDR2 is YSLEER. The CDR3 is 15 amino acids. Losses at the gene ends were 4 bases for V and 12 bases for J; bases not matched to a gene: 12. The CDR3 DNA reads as TGCGCCAGCAGCCCGCGGACTAGCGGACTAAGGGTGCAGTTCTTC. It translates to CASSPRTSGLRVQFF.

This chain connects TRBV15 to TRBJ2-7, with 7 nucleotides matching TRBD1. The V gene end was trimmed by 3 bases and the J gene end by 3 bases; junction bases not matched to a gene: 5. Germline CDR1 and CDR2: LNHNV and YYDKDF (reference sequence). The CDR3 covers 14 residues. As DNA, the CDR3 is TGTGCCACCAGCAGGGGACAGTCGCACTACGAGCAGTACTTC. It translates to CATSRGQSHYEQYF.

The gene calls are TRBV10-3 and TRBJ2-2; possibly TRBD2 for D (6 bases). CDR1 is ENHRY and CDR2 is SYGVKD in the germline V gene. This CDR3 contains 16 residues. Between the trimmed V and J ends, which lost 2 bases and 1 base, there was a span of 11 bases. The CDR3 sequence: CAISEIRRGNTGELFF. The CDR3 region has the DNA TGTGCCATCAGTGAGATAAGGCGGGGGAACACCGGGGAGCTGTTTTTT.

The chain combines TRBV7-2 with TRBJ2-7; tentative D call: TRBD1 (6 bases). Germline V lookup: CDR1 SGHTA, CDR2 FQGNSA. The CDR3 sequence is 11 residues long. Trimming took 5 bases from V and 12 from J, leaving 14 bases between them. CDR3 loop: CASSLRDIAYF. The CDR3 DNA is TGTGCCAGCAGCCTCCGGGACATTGCGTACTTC.

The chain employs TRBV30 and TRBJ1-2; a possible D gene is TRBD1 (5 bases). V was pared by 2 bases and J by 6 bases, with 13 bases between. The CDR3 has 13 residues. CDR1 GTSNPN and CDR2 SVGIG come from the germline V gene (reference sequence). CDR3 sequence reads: CAWSPTGGDGYTF. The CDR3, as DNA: TGTGCCTGGAGTCCAACAGGCGGTGATGGCTACACCTTC.

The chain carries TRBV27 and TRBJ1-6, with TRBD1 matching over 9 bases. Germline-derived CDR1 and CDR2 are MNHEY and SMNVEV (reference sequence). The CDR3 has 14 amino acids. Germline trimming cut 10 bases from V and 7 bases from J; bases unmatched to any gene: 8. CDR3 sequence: CATTTGGPNSPLHF. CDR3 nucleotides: TGTGCCACCACAACAGGGGGCCCCAATTCACCCCTCCACTTT.

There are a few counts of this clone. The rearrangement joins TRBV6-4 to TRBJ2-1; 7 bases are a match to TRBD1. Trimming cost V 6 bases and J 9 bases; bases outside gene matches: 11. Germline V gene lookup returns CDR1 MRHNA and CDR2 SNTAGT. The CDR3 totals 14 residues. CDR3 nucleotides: TGTGCCAGCAGCAAAGCTACAGGGGCGGCTGAGCAGTTCTTC. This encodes CASSKATGAAEQFF.

The CDR3, as DNA: TGTGCCAGCAACACCCTGTCGGGCAGGGAGTTGGATACGCAGTATTTT. It yields the protein CASNTLSGRELDTQYF. The chain uses TRBV28 and TRBJ2-3, with D tentatively TRBD1 or TRBD2 (5 bases each). With 7 bases removed from V and 6 bases from J, the gap between germline ends came to 23 bases. CDR1 is MDHEN and CDR2 is SYDVKM in the germline V gene. CDR3 length equals 16 residues.

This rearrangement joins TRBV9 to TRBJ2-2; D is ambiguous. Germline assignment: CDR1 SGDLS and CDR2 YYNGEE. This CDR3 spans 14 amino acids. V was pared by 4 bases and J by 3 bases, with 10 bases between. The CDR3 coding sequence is TGTGCCAGCAGCCCTGCGGTCCACACCGGGGAGCTGTTTTTT. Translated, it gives CASSPAVHTGELFF.

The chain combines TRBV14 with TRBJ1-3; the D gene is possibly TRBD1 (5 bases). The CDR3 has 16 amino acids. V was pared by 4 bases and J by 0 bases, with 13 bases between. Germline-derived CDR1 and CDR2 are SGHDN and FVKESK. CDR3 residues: CASSLAPRGSGNTIYF. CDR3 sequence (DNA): TGTGCCAGCAGCCTCGCCCCGAGGGGCTCTGGAAACACCATATATTTT.

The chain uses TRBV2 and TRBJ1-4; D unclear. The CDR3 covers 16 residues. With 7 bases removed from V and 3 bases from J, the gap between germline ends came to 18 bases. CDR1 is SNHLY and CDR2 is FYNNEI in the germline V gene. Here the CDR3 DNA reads TGTGCCAGCACAGAAAGACCGCCCGATCCTAATGAAAAACTGTTTTTT. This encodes CASTERPPDPNEKLFF.

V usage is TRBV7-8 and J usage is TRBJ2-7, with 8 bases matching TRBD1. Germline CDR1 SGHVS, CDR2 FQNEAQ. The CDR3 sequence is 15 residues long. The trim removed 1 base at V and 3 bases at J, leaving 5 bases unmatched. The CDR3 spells CASSLGGQGHYEQYF. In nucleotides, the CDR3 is TGTGCCAGCAGCTTAGGAGGACAGGGCCACTACGAGCAGTACTTC.

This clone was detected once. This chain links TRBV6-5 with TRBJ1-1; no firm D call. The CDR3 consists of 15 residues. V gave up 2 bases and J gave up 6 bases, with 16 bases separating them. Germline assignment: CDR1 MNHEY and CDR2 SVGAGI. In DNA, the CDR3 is TGTGCCAGCAGTTACAGCGGGGAAGGCTTCGCTGAAGCTTTCTTT. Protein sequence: CASSYSGEGFAEAFF.

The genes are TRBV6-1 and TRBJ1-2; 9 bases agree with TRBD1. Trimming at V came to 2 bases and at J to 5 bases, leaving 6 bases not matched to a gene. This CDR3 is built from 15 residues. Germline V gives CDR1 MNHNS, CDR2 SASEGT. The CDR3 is CASSELEGQGYGYTF. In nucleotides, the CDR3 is TGTGCCAGCAGTGAATTAGAGGGACAGGGTTATGGCTACACCTTC.

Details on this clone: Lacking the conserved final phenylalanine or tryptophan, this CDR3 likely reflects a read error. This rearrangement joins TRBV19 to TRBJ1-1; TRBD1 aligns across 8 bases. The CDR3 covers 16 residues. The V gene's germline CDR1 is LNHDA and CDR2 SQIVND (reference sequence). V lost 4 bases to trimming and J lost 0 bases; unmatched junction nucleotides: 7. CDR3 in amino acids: CASSNLRDRMNTEAFS. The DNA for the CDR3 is TGTGCCAGTAGTAATTTAAGGGACAGGATGAACACTGAAGCTTTCTCT.

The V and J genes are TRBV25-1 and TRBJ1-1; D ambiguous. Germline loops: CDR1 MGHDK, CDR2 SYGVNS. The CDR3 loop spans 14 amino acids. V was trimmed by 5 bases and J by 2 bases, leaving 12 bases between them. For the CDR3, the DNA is TGTGCCAGCAGTCCACATGGTCGTAACACTGAAGCTTTCTTT. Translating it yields CASSPHGRNTEAFF.

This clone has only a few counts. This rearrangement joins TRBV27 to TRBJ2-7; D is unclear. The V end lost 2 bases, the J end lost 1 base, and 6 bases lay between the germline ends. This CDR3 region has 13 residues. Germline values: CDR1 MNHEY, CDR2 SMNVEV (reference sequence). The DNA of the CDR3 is TGTGCCAGCAGTTTACGGGTTTCCTACGAGCAGTACTTC. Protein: CASSLRVSYEQYF.

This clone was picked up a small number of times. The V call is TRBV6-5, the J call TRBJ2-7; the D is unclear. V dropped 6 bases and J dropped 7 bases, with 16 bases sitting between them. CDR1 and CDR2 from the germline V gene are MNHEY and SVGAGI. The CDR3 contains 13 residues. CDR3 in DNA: TGTGCCAGCAGCGCGCCGGGCTCTAAAGAGCAGTACTTC. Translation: CASSAPGSKEQYF.

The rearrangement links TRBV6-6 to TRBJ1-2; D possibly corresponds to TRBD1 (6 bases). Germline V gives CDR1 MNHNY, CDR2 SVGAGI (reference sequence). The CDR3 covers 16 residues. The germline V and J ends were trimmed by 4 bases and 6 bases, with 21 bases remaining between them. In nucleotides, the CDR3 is TGTGCCAGCAGTTCCTATACCAGGGGAACCTTAAATGGCTACACCTTC. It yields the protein CASSSYTRGTLNGYTF.

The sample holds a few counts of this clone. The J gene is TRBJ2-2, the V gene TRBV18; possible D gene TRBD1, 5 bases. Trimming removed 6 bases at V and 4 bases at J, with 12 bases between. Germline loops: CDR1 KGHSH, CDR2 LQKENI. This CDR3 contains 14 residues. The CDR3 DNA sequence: TGTGCCAGCTCGTCTCAGGGCTTCACCGGGGAGCTGTTTTTT. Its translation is CASSSQGFTGELFF.

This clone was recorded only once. CDR3 sequence: CASNGRNQETQYF. The CDR3 coding sequence is TGTGCCAGCAACGGACGGAACCAAGAGACCCAGTACTTC. This chain joins TRBV16 and TRBJ2-5; D unresolved. CDR1 is KGHSY, CDR2 FQNENV, per germline. V lost 7 bases, J lost 0 bases, and 9 bases lay in between. The CDR3 extends over 13 amino acids.

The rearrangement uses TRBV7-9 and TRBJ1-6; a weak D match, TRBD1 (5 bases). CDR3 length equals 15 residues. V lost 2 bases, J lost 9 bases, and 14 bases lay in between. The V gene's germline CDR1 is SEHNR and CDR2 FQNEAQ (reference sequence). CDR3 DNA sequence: TGTGCCAGCAGCTTAAGCGGGGAGGGGAGTTCACCCCTCCACTTT. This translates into CASSLSGEGSSPLHF.

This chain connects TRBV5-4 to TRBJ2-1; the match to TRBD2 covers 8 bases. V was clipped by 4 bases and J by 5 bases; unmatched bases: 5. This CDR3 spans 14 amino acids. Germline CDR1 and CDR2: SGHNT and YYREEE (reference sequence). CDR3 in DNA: TGTGCCAGCAGCCCGGGACTAGGCAACAATGAGCAGTTCTTC. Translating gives CASSPGLGNNEQFF.

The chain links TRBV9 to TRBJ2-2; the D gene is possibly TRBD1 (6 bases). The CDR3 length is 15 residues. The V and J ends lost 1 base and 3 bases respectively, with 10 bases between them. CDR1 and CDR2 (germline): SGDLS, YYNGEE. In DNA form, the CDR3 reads TGTGCCAGCAGCGTATGGGACACACACACCGGGGAGCTGTTTTTT. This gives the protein CASSVWDTHTGELFF.

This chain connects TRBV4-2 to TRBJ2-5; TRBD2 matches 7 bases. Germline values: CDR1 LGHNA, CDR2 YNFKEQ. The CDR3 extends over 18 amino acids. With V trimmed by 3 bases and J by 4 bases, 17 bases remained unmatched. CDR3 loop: CASSHLNLGRGEGETQYF. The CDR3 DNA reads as TGTGCCAGCAGCCATCTCAATCTGGGCCGGGGGGAGGGAGAGACCCAGTACTTC.

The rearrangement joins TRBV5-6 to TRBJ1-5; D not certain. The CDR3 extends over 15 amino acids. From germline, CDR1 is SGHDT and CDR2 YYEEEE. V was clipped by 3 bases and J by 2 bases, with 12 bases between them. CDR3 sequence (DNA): TGTGCCAGCAGCTCATCCGTATGGGGCAATCAGCCCCAGCATTTT. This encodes CASSSSVWGNQPQHF.

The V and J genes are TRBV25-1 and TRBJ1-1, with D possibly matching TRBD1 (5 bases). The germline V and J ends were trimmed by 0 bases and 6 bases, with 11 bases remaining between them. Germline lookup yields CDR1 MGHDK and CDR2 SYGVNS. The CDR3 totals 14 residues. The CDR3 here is CASSEYGGLAEAFF. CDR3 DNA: TGTGCCAGCAGTGAATACGGGGGGTTGGCTGAAGCTTTCTTT.

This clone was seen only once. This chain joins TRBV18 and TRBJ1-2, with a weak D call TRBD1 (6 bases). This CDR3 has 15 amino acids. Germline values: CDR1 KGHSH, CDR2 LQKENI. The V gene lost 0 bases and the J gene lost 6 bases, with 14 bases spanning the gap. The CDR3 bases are TGTGCCAGCTCACCACCGGCAAGCCACAGGGATGGCTACACCTTC. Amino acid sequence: CASSPPASHRDGYTF.

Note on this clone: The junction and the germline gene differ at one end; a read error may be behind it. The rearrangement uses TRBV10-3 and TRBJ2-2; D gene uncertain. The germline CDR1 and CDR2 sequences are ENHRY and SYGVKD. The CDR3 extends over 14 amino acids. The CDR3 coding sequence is TGTGCCAGCAGTTATAACAGAAACACCGGGGAGCTGTTTTTT. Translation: CASSYNRNTGELFF.